These T cell receptor beta chains were read from a single sample in a study of regulatory T cells in long-lasting Graves disease. MiXCR, applied by TCRdb to the multiplex PCR reads, yields one record per CDR3 protein. The sample carries 400,000 to 500,000 distinct CDR3 sequences, approximately 16% recorded once. These records were also assigned to another study, of T cells in Graves' hyperthyroidism and ophthalmopathy.

The sample consisted of peripheral blood mononuclear cells (PBMCs), taken at new diagnosis, from a patient treated with antithyroid drugs. The origin of the receptors is a woman under 30 with Graves disease. Each CDR3 is given with its conserved first and last residue. The D gene is left open where the match is weak. Expanded clones get a size class; other rows say once, few or many, or leave the size out.

v_call	j_call	d_call	clone_size	cdr3_nt	cdr3_aa
TRBV19	TRBJ1-5	-	-	TGTGCCAGTAGTATTCTCGGACAGAACAATCAGCCCCAGCATTTT	CASSILGQNNQPQHF
TRBV20-1	TRBJ2-5	TRBD2	many	TGCAGTGCTAGTATAGTGGGGACTAGCCAAGAGACCCAGTACTTC	CSASIVGTSQETQYF
TRBV20-1	TRBJ2-5	TRBD1	-	TGCAGTGCTAGAGATCGAACAGGACAGGGTGGGGAGACCCAGTACTTC	CSARDRTGQGGETQYF
TRBV25-1	TRBJ1-2	-	-	TGTGCCAGCAGTGAATGGGTACAGAACTATGGCTACACCTTC	CASSEWVQNYGYTF
TRBV12-3/TRBV12-4	TRBJ2-6	TRBD1	few	TGTGCCAGCAGTTCCACTCCGGGACAGGGACACTCTGGGGCCAACGTCCTGACTTTC	CASSSTPGQGHSGANVLTF
TRBV2	TRBJ1-2	-	many	TGTGCCAGCAGTCGAACAGCCACAGCTAACTATGGCTACACCTTC	CASSRTATANYGYTF
TRBV28	TRBJ1-5	-	many	TGTGCCAGCAGTGCAGCTTTGCAGCCCCAGCATTTT	CASSAALQPQHF
TRBV18	TRBJ2-1	-	few	TGTGCCAGCTCACCAGGGTTTGGGCCAAACTACAATGAGCAGTTCTTC	CASSPGFGPNYNEQFF
TRBV6-1	TRBJ2-3	TRBD2	-	TGTGCCAGCAGTGAAGCGCTCCTAGCGGGAAGGTCAGATACGCAGTATTTT	CASSEALLAGRSDTQYF
TRBV27	TRBJ2-2	TRBD2	many	TGTGCCAGCACTTCTGGGGGACTAGCGTCAACCGGGGAGCTGTTTTTT	CASTSGGLASTGELFF
TRBV6-1	TRBJ2-1	TRBD2	-	TGTGCCAGCAGAACGACTAACGGGCGGGAGGGTAGAGATGAGCAGTTCTTC	CASRTTNGREGRDEQFF
TRBV20-1	TRBJ2-1	TRBD2	few	TGCAGTGCTCTTACGGGACTAGCGGCTTACAATGAGCAGTTCTTC	CSALTGLAAYNEQFF
TRBV28	TRBJ2-1	TRBD2	many	TGTGCCAGCAGTTTGCGGGAGGGGAACAATGAGCAGTTCTTC	CASSLREGNNEQFF
TRBV28	TRBJ1-2	TRBD1	many	TGTGCCAGCAACCCGGGACAGGGATATGGCTACACCTTC	CASNPGQGYGYTF
TRBV5-5	TRBJ2-3	-	many	TGTGCCAGCAGCTTGGCCGGGACGTACGGCACAGATACGCAGTATTTT	CASSLAGTYGTDTQYF
TRBV11-1	TRBJ2-1	TRBD2	many	TGTGCCAGCAGCTTCGAAGCATCACTAGCGGGAGCTTACAATGAGCAGTTCTTC	CASSFEASLAGAYNEQFF
TRBV4-3	TRBJ1-1	-	few	TGCGCCAGCAGCCAATTCGACGGGAACACTGAAGCTTTCTTT	CASSQFDGNTEAFF
TRBV12-3/TRBV12-4	TRBJ2-5	-	many	TGTGCCAGCAGTCCTGGACGTTTCGGGGAGACCCAGTACTTC	CASSPGRFGETQYF
TRBV20-1	TRBJ2-3	-	-	TGCAGTGCTCTGCTTGCTAGCACAGATACGCAGTATTTT	CSALLASTDTQYF
TRBV11-3	TRBJ1-3	-	-	TGTGCCAGCAGCTTGTCCTTCTCTGGAAACACCATATATTTT	CASSLSFSGNTIYF
TRBV24-1	TRBJ2-5	-	-	TGTGCCACCAGTGATTCAGTACAGGAGTACCAAGAGACCCAGTACTTC	CATSDSVQEYQETQYF
TRBV29-1	TRBJ2-5	TRBD2	few	TGCAGCGGCACGAGAGGGCGGGGGCAAGAGACCCAGTACTTC	CSGTRGRGQETQYF
TRBV2	TRBJ2-1	TRBD2	many	TGTGCCAGCAGTTCGAGCGGGACTATGCTGAATGAGCAGTTCTTC	CASSSSGTMLNEQFF
TRBV29-1	TRBJ2-7	-	few	TGCAGCGTACGAGGGAGTTCGTACAAGCAGTACTTC	CSVRGSSYKQYF
TRBV20-1	TRBJ1-2	TRBD1	many	TGCAGTGCTGGGACAGGGGGCTTAGGCTATGGCTACACCTTC	CSAGTGGLGYGYTF
TRBV3-1	TRBJ2-5	TRBD2	many	TGTGCCAGCAGCCAAGAATTAGCGGGAGTGAGAGAGACCCAGTACTTC	CASSQELAGVRETQYF
TRBV6-9	TRBJ2-5	TRBD1	many	TGTGCCAGCAGTTTATCATACAGGGGTGCAGGGGAGACCCAGTACTTC	CASSLSYRGAGETQYF
TRBV4-1	TRBJ1-6	TRBD1	few	TGCGCCAGCAGCCAAATTAGGGACAGTTATAATTCACCCCTCCACTTT	CASSQIRDSYNSPLHF
TRBV2	TRBJ1-2	-	-	TGTGCCAGCTCCCTAGACACAGCACCGGTTGGAGGCTACACCTTC	CASSLDTAPVGGYTF
TRBV27	TRBJ1-2	-	-	TGTGCCAGCAGTTTGGGGCAGGTACCATACTATGGCTACACCTTC	CASSLGQVPYYGYTF